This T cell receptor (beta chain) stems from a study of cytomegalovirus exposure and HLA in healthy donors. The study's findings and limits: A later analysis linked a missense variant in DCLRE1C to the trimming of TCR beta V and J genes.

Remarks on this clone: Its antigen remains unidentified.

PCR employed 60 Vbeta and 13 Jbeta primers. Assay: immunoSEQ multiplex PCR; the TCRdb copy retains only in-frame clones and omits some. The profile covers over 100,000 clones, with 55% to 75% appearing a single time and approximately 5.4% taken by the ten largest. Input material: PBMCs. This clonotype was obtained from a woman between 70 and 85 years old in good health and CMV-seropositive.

In nucleotides, the CDR3 is TGTGCCTGGAGCCACAGGGGAAAGGAGCAGCCCCAGCATTTT. It specifies CAWSHRGKEQPQHF. V is TRBV30 and J is TRBJ1-5; 7 bases line up with TRBD1. In germline, CDR1 is GTSNPN, CDR2 SVGIG (reference sequence). This CDR3 contains 14 residues. V shed 3 bases and J 7 bases; nucleotides not matched to a gene: 9.